The rows below give T cell receptor beta chains drawn from one sample of a study of graft-versus-host responses after intestinal transplantation. Profiled with immunoSEQ multiplex PCR; TCRdb holds only in-frame clones, not every one. The top ten clones hold roughly 1% of a sample with fewer than 25,000 clones, around 44% of them seen once. Source: alloreactive CD4+ T cells from a mixed lymphocyte reaction culture, taken before intestinal transplant. Receptors originate from a human patient who received an intestinal transplant. Both conserved end residues are part of each CDR3. Each record gives: CDR3 length, D gene, clone size, V gene, J gene, CDR3 DNA, CDR3 protein. D genes are given only for firm matches. Size values are once, few and many counts, or a class for expanded clones, and some rows have none.

length: 13; D: -; size: -; V: TRBV6-5; J: TRBJ1-1; DNA: TGTGCCAGCAGGTCCACAGGGATCGCTGAAGCTTTCTTT; CDR3: CASRSTGIAEAFF
length: 15; D: -; size: -; V: TRBV2; J: TRBJ2-7; DNA: TGTGCCAGCAATCCTCAGGGGCCATCGACCTACGAGCAGTACTTC; CDR3: CASNPQGPSTYEQYF
length: 15; D: TRBD1; size: few; V: TRBV28; J: TRBJ1-2; DNA: TGTGCCAGCTGGGACAGGGGATCCTACAACTATGGCTACACCTTC; CDR3: CASWDRGSYNYGYTF
length: 14; D: TRBD1; size: few; V: TRBV9; J: TRBJ1-4; DNA: TGTGCCAGCAGCGTAGGTCGACAGGGTGAAAAACTGTTTTTT; CDR3: CASSVGRQGEKLFF
length: 13; D: -; size: -; V: TRBV19; J: TRBJ1-5; DNA: TGTGCCAGTAGTATCCGGGTAAATCAGCCCCAGCATTTT; CDR3: CASSIRVNQPQHF
length: 15; D: TRBD1; size: -; V: TRBV6-5; J: TRBJ2-7; DNA: TGTGCCAGCAGTTCTCTGGGACAGGGGACCTACGAGCAGTACTTC; CDR3: CASSSLGQGTYEQYF
length: 15; D: TRBD2; size: -; V: TRBV4-2; J: TRBJ2-2; DNA: TGTGCCAGCAGCCCTAGCGGGGGGGTTTACGGGGAGCTGTTTTTT; CDR3: CASSPSGGVYGELFF
length: 15; D: TRBD1; size: -; V: TRBV13; J: TRBJ2-7; DNA: TGTGCCAGCAGCTTAGGGGGACAGGGGAGGTACGAGCAGTACTTC; CDR3: CASSLGGQGRYEQYF
length: 13; D: -; size: few; V: TRBV18; J: TRBJ1-5; DNA: TGTGCCAGCTCCCCGGTGGGCAATCAGCCCCAGCATTTT; CDR3: CASSPVGNQPQHF
length: 12; D: -; size: -; V: TRBV7-9; J: TRBJ1-2; DNA: TGTGCCAGCAGCCCCACAGCATATGGCTACACCTTC; CDR3: CASSPTAYGYTF
length: 13; D: -; size: -; V: TRBV6-5; J: TRBJ1-2; DNA: TGTGCCAGCAGGACGGACAGCGCCTATGGCTACACCTTC; CDR3: CASRTDSAYGYTF
length: 14; D: -; size: -; V: TRBV11-1; J: TRBJ2-1; DNA: TGTGCCAGCAGCTTCGGACTCCTTCGGAATGAGCAGTTCTTC; CDR3: CASSFGLLRNEQFF
length: 15; D: TRBD1; size: -; V: TRBV10-3; J: TRBJ2-2; DNA: TGTGCCATCAGTGTGGGACAGGGCCTCACCGGGGAGCTGTTTTTT; CDR3: CAISVGQGLTGELFF
length: 14; D: -; size: -; V: TRBV7-6; J: TRBJ1-1; DNA: TGTGCCAGCAGCGGACTGGGACAGAACACTGAAGCTTTCTTT; CDR3: CASSGLGQNTEAFF
length: 15; D: TRBD1; size: few; V: TRBV5-1; J: TRBJ1-6; DNA: TGCGCCAGCAGCTCGAGGACAGGGTTGGATTCACCCCTCCACTTT; CDR3: CASSSRTGLDSPLHF
length: 13; D: -; size: few; V: TRBV5-1; J: TRBJ1-2; DNA: TGCGCCAGCAAGCGCCAGGGGAGGGATGGCTACACCTTC; CDR3: CASKRQGRDGYTF
length: 13; D: -; size: -; V: TRBV5-1; J: TRBJ2-2; DNA: TGCGCCAGCAGTCTCCTAAACACCGGGGAGCTGTTTTTT; CDR3: CASSLLNTGELFF
length: 12; D: -; size: -; V: TRBV9; J: TRBJ1-2; DNA: TGTGCCAGCAGCTCACAGGGTTTTGGCTACACCTTC; CDR3: CASSSQGFGYTF
length: 14; D: -; size: -; V: TRBV5-1; J: TRBJ1-1; DNA: TGCGCCAGCAGCTTGGTTGGGGGCTCCACTGAAGCTTTCTTT; CDR3: CASSLVGGSTEAFF
length: 17; D: TRBD2; size: few; V: TRBV4-2; J: TRBJ2-5; DNA: TGTGCCAGCAGCCAAGGGACTAGCGGGGGGGCCGGAGAGACCCAGTACTTC; CDR3: CASSQGTSGGAGETQYF
length: 13; D: TRBD1; size: -; V: TRBV6-1; J: TRBJ2-7; DNA: TGTGCCAGCACCCCGGGACAGGGCTACGAGCAGTACTTC; CDR3: CASTPGQGYEQYF
length: 13; D: -; size: -; V: TRBV5-6; J: TRBJ2-3; DNA: TGTGCCAGCAGTATGCCCCTTAGCGATACGCAGTATTTT; CDR3: CASSMPLSDTQYF
length: 15; D: TRBD1; size: once; V: TRBV6-1; J: TRBJ1-2; DNA: TGTGCCAGCAGCTCCGGACAGGGGGCAATGTATGGCTACACCTTC; CDR3: CASSSGQGAMYGYTF
length: 16; D: TRBD1; size: few; V: TRBV18; J: TRBJ2-7; DNA: TGTGCCAGCTCCATGATGGGACAGGGGGCAACCTACGAGCAGTACTTC; CDR3: CASSMMGQGATYEQYF
length: 15; D: TRBD1; size: once; V: TRBV6-5; J: TRBJ2-7; DNA: TGTGCCAGCAGTTATTCTGGGACAGGGTTCTTTGAGCAGTACTTC; CDR3: CASSYSGTGFFEQYF
length: 16; D: TRBD1; size: -; V: TRBV6-4; J: TRBJ1-2; DNA: TGTGCCAGCAGGGATACAGGGGGAAAAAACAACTATGGCTACACCTTC; CDR3: CASRDTGGKNNYGYTF
length: 17; D: -; size: -; V: TRBV2; J: TRBJ2-7; DNA: TGTGCCAGCAGTGAAAGGTGGACAGCCGATTCCCTCTACGAGCAGTACTTC; CDR3: CASSERWTADSLYEQYF
length: 11; D: -; size: few; V: TRBV6-6; J: TRBJ1-2; DNA: TGTGCCAGCAGCCCAGACTCATTCTACACCTTC; CDR3: CASSPDSFYTF
length: 17; D: TRBD2; size: few; V: TRBV5-1; J: TRBJ2-7; DNA: TGCGCCAGCAGCTTGGCTGGAGCGGGGGGGACTTTCGGCGAGCAGTACTTC; CDR3: CASSLAGAGGTFGEQYF
length: 10; D: -; size: -; V: TRBV20-1; J: TRBJ2-7; DNA: TGCAGTGCTGTCTCTCTCGAGCAGTACTTC; CDR3: CSAVSLEQYF
length: 16; D: TRBD2; size: few; V: TRBV5-4; J: TRBJ2-3; DNA: TGTGCCAGCATCAACCAAGGACTAGCAACCACAGATACGCAGTATTTT; CDR3: CASINQGLATTDTQYF
length: 15; D: -; size: medium-sized; V: TRBV29-1; J: TRBJ1-2; DNA: TGCAGCGTTACCGCGTGGGGCAGGGTCCCATATGGCTACACCTTC; CDR3: CSVTAWGRVPYGYTF
length: 13; D: -; size: -; V: TRBV29-1; J: TRBJ2-4; DNA: TGCAGCGTTGTAGAGCAAGGAGGAAACATTCAGTACTTC; CDR3: CSVVEQGGNIQYF
length: 14; D: -; size: -; V: TRBV5-1; J: TRBJ1-1; DNA: TGCGCCAGCAGCTCGACAGAACTCCACACTGAAGCTTTCTTT; CDR3: CASSSTELHTEAFF
length: 16; D: TRBD1; size: -; V: TRBV7-9; J: TRBJ1-5; DNA: TGTGCCAGCAGCTTAGGGAACGACAGGGGTAATCAGCCCCAGCATTTT; CDR3: CASSLGNDRGNQPQHF
length: 15; D: TRBD2; size: -; V: TRBV6-1; J: TRBJ2-3; DNA: TGTGCCAGCAGTCGGGCTAGCGGGGACGCAGATACGCAGTATTTT; CDR3: CASSRASGDADTQYF
length: 14; D: -; size: -; V: TRBV5-1; J: TRBJ2-5; DNA: TGCGCCAGCAGGGCGGGACAGCTACAAGAGACCCAGTACTTC; CDR3: CASRAGQLQETQYF
length: 16; D: -; size: -; V: TRBV13; J: TRBJ2-2; DNA: TGTGCCAGCAGCTTATACCCAGGGACGAACACCGGGGAGCTGTTTTTT; CDR3: CASSLYPGTNTGELFF
length: 15; D: -; size: -; V: TRBV12-5; J: TRBJ1-5; DNA: TGTGCTAGTGGTTTGGCGGCGGTTAGCAATCAGCCCCAGCATTTT; CDR3: CASGLAAVSNQPQHF
length: 12; D: TRBD2; size: -; V: TRBV13; J: TRBJ2-7; DNA: TGTGCCAGCAGCTTAGGGGGAGGGGAGCAGTACTTC; CDR3: CASSLGGGEQYF
length: 12; D: -; size: few; V: TRBV5-1; J: TRBJ2-5; DNA: TGCGCCAGCATAGGGGCAGGAGAGACCCAGTACTTC; CDR3: CASIGAGETQYF
length: 13; D: -; size: -; V: TRBV19; J: TRBJ1-2; DNA: TGTGCCAGTACCAAACAGGGATTCCACGGCTACACCTTC; CDR3: CASTKQGFHGYTF
length: 14; D: -; size: -; V: TRBV6-6; J: TRBJ1-2; DNA: TGTGCCAGCAGTTCGCCGGTCCGCGGTTATGGCTACACCTTC; CDR3: CASSSPVRGYGYTF
length: 14; D: -; size: -; V: TRBV5-8; J: TRBJ1-1; DNA: TGTGCCAGCAGCTTGCTTAGGAGGGGGGGAGAAGCTTTCTTT; CDR3: CASSLLRRGGEAFF
length: 14; D: TRBD1; size: few; V: TRBV5-1; J: TRBJ2-3; DNA: TGCGCCAGCAGCCCCGGACAGGGAGCAGATACGCAGTATTTT; CDR3: CASSPGQGADTQYF
length: 16; D: -; size: few; V: TRBV7-3; J: TRBJ2-3; DNA: TGTGCCAGCAGCTTAATGGGCGGGGCTAGCACAGATACGCAGTATTTT; CDR3: CASSLMGGASTDTQYF
length: 18; D: TRBD1; size: -; V: TRBV5-8; J: TRBJ1-5; DNA: TGTGCCAGCAGCCCGGTCATGGGACAGGGTAGGAGCAATCAGCCCCAGCATTTT; CDR3: CASSPVMGQGRSNQPQHF
length: 16; D: -; size: once; V: TRBV18; J: TRBJ2-1; DNA: TGTGCCAGCTCAACCTTACGATCAAACACCTACAATGAGCAGTTCTTC; CDR3: CASSTLRSNTYNEQFF
length: 14; D: TRBD1; size: few; V: TRBV6-6; J: TRBJ1-5; DNA: TGTGCCAGCAGTACTTACAGGGGATATCAGCCCCAGCATTTT; CDR3: CASSTYRGYQPQHF
length: 15; D: -; size: few; V: TRBV5-1; J: TRBJ1-4; DNA: TGCGCCAGCAATTTGATCGGGGGGGCTAATGAAAAACTGTTTTTT; CDR3: CASNLIGGANEKLFF
length: 15; D: TRBD2; size: few; V: TRBV18; J: TRBJ2-7; DNA: TGTGCCAGCTCACCACTTCGGCGGGGGGGCGGCGAGCAGTACTTC; CDR3: CASSPLRRGGGEQYF
length: 14; D: -; size: -; V: TRBV5-1; J: TRBJ2-1; DNA: TGCGCCAGCAAGACAGGACAGTCATACAATGAGCAGTTCTTC; CDR3: CASKTGQSYNEQFF
length: 15; D: -; size: -; V: TRBV5-1; J: TRBJ2-7; DNA: TGCGCCAGCAGCTTGGTTAGCAGTCCGGCCTACGAGCAGTACTTC; CDR3: CASSLVSSPAYEQYF
length: 19; D: TRBD2; size: -; V: TRBV5-4; J: TRBJ2-1; DNA: TGTGCCAGCAGTCCCACGGCGGGGGTTATCTCTAGTTTGTACAATGAGCAGTTCTTC; CDR3: CASSPTAGVISSLYNEQFF